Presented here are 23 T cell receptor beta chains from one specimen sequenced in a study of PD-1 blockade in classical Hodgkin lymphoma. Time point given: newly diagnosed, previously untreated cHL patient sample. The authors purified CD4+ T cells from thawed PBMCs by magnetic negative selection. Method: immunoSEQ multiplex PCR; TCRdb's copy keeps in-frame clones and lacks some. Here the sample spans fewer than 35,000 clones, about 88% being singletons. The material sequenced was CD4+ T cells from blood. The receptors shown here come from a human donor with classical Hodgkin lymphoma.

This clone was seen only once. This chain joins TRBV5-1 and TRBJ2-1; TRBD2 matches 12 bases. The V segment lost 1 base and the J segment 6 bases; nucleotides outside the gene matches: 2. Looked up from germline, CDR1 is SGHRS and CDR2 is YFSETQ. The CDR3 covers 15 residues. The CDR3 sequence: CASSLMTSGGNEQFF. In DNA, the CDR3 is TGCGCCAGCAGCTTGATGACTAGCGGGGGCAATGAGCAGTTCTTC.

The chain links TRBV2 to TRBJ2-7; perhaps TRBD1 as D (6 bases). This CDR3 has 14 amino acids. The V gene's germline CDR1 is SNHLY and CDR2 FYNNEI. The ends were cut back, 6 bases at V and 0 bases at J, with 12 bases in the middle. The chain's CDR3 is CASRAKGHSYEQYF. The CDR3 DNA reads TGTGCCAGCAGAGCTAAGGGACACTCCTACGAGCAGTACTTC.

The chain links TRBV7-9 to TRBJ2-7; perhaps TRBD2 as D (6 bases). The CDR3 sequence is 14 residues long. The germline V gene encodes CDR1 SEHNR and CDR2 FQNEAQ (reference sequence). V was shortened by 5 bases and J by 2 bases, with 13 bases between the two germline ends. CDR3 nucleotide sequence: TGTGCCAGCAGCCCGGGGACTTACACCTACGAGCAGTACTTC. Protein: CASSPGTYTYEQYF. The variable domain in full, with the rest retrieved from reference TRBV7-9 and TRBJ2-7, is DTGVSQNPRHKITKRGQNVTFRCDPISEHNRLYWYRQTLGQGPEFLTYFQNEAQLEKSRLLSDRFSAERPKGSFSTLEIQRTEQGDSAMYLCASSPGTYTYEQYFGPGTRLTVT.

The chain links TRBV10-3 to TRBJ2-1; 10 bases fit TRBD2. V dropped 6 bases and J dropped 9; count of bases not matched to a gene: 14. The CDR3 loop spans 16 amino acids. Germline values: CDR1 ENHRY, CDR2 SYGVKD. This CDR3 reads CAISLSGGGLLSEQFF. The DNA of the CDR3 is TGTGCCATCAGCCTGAGCGGGGGGGGCCTTTTGTCTGAGCAGTTCTTC.

CDR3 loop: CASSQTDLNAGYTF. CDR3 DNA: TGTGCCAGCAGCCAAACAGATCTCAACGCTGGCTACACCTTC. V usage is TRBV2 and J usage is TRBJ1-2; D is unresolved. Germline V CDR1 and CDR2: SNHLY, FYNNEI. V dropped 6 bases and J dropped 7 bases, with 18 bases sitting between them. The CDR3 totals 14 residues. Supplemented by reference TRBV2 and TRBJ1-2, the full variable domain reads EPEVTQTPSHQVTQMGQEVILRCVPISNHLYFYWYRQILGQKVEFLVSFYNNEISEKSEIFDDQFSVERPDGSNFTLKIRSTKLEDSAMYFCASSQTDLNAGYTFGSGTRLTVV.

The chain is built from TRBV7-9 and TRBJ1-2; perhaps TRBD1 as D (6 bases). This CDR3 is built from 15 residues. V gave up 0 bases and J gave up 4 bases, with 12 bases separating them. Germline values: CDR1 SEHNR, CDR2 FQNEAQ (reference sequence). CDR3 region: CASSLAEVRGYGYTF. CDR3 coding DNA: TGTGCCAGCAGCTTAGCGGAAGTCAGGGGCTATGGCTACACCTTC.

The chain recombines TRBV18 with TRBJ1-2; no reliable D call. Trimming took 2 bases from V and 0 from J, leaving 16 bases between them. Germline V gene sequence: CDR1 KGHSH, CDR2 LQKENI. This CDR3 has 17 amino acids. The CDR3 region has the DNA TGTGCCAGCTCACCAGCAGTAGAGGTCCTAGCTAACTATGGCTACACCTTC. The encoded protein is CASSPAVEVLANYGYTF.

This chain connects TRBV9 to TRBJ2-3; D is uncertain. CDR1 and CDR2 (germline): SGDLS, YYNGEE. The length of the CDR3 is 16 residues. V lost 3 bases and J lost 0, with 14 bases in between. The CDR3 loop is CASSATGFASTDTQYF. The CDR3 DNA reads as TGTGCCAGCAGCGCCACCGGATTCGCTAGCACAGATACGCAGTATTTT.

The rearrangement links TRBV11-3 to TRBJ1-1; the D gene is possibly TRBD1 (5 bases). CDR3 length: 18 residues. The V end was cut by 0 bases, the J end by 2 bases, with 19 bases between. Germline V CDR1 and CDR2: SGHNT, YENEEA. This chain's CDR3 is CASSLDRDRRGLNTEAFF. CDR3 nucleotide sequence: TGTGCCAGCAGCTTAGATCGAGATAGAAGGGGCCTTAACACTGAAGCTTTCTTT.

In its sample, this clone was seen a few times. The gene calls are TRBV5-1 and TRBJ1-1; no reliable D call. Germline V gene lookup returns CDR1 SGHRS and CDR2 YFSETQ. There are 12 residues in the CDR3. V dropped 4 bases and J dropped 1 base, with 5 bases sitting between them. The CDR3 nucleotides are TGCGCCAGCAGCGTCGGGAACACTGAAGCTTTCTTT. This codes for CASSVGNTEAFF. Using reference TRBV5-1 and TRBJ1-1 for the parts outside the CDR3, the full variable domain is KAGVTQTPRYLIKTRGQQVTLSCSPISGHRSVSWYQQTPGQGLQFLFEYFSETQRNKGNFPGRFSGRQFSNSRSEMNVSTLELGDSALYLCASSVGNTEAFFGQGTRLTVV.

CDR3 bases: TGTGCCAGCAGTGAAATCACAGGCTTATTTGAAGCTTTCTTT. Translated, it gives CASSEITGLFEAFF. The chain carries TRBV6-1 and TRBJ1-1; D possibly corresponds to TRBD1 (5 bases). V was shortened by 2 bases and J by 7 bases, with 14 bases between the two germline ends. The length of the CDR3 is 14 residues. The germline V gene encodes CDR1 MNHNS and CDR2 SASEGT.

CDR3 protein: CSVKLGQGAPNEQFF. The CDR3 DNA sequence: TGCAGCGTGAAACTAGGACAGGGCGCGCCCAATGAGCAGTTCTTC. The gene calls are TRBV29-1 and TRBJ2-1; 8 bases line up with TRBD1. V dropped 6 bases and J dropped 6; count of bases not matched to a gene: 13. Germline CDR1 is SQVTM and CDR2 is ANQGSEA. The CDR3 runs to 15 residues.

CDR3 bases: TGTGCCAGCATGCCGGGACTAGCGGATCCCGGGGAGCTGTTTTTT. Translating gives CASMPGLADPGELFF. The chain recombines TRBV2 with TRBJ2-2, with 11 bases lining up with TRBD2. Germline V gene sequence: CDR1 SNHLY, CDR2 FYNNEI. J gave up 6 bases and V 7 bases, and 7 bases lay outside the gene matches. The CDR3 extends over 15 amino acids.

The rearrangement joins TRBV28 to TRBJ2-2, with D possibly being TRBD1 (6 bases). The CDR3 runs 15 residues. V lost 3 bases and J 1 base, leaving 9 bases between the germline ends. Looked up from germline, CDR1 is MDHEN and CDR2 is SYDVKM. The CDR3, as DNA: TGTGCCAGCAGTTTGAGGGGGTGGAACACCGGGGAGCTGTTTTTT. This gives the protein CASSLRGWNTGELFF.

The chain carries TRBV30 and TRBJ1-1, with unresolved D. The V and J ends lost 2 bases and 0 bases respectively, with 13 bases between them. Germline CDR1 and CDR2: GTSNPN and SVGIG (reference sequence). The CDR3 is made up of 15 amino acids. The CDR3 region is CAWSKGITMNTEAFF. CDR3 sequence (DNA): TGTGCCTGGAGTAAAGGGATAACCATGAACACTGAAGCTTTCTTT.

CDR3 loop: CASRTGKACQPQHF. CDR3 sequence (DNA): TGTGCCAGCAGAACGGGAAAGGCCTGTCAGCCCCAGCATTTT. The chain recombines TRBV6-4 with TRBJ1-5; D gene uncertain. Trimming removed 6 bases from V and 6 bases from J, with 15 bases in between. This CDR3 has 14 residues. The germline V gene encodes CDR1 MRHNA and CDR2 SNTAGT.

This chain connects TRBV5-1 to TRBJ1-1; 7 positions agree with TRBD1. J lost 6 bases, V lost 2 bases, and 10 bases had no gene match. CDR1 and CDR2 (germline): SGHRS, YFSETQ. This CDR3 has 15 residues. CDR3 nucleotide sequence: TGCGCCAGCAGCTTCACCGACAGGGTAAAGGCTGAAGCTTTCTTT. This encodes CASSFTDRVKAEAFF.

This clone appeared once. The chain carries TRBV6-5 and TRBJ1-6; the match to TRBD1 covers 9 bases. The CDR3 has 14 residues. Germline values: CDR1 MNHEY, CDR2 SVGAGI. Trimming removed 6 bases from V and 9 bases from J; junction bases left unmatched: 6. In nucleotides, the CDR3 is TGTGCCAGCAGCCTGGACAGGGGCAGTTCACCCCTCCACTTT. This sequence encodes CASSLDRGSSPLHF.

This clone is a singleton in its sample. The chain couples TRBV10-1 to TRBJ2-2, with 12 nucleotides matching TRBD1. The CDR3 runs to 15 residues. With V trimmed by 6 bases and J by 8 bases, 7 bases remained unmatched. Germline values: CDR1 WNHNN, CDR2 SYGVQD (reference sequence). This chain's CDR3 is CASSSGQGASGELFF. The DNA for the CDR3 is TGCGCCAGCAGCTCGGGACAGGGGGCGTCAGGGGAGCTGTTTTTT.

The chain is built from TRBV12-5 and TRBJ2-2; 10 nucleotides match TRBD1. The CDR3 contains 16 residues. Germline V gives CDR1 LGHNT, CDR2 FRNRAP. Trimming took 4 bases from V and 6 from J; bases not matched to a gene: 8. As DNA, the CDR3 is TGTGCTAGTGGTTCAATTCCCGGACAGGGGGCCGGGGAGCTGTTTTTT. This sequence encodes CASGSIPGQGAGELFF.

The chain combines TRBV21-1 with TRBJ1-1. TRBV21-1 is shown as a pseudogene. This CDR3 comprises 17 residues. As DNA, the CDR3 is TGTGCCAGCAGACGCAGACAATTCCGGGCGCTGAACACTGAAGCTTTCTTT. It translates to CASRRRQFRALNTEAFF.

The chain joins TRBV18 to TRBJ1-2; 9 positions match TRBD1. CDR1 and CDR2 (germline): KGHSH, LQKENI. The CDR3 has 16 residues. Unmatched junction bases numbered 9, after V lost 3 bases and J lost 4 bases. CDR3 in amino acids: CASSPVIGTGPYGYTF. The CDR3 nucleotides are TGTGCCAGCTCACCGGTGATCGGGACAGGGCCCTATGGCTACACCTTC.

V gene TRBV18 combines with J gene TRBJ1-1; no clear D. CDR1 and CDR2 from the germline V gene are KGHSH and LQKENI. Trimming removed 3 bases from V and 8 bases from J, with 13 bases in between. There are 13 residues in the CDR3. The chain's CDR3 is CASSPGRDGEAFF. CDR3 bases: TGTGCCAGCTCACCCGGGCGGGATGGGGAAGCTTTCTTT. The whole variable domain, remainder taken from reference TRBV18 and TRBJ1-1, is NAGVMQNPRHLVRRRGQEARLRCSPMKGHSHVYWYRQLPEEGLKFMVYLQKENIIDESGMPKERFSAEFPKEGPSILRIQQVVRGDSAAYFCASSPGRDGEAFFGQGTRLTVV.